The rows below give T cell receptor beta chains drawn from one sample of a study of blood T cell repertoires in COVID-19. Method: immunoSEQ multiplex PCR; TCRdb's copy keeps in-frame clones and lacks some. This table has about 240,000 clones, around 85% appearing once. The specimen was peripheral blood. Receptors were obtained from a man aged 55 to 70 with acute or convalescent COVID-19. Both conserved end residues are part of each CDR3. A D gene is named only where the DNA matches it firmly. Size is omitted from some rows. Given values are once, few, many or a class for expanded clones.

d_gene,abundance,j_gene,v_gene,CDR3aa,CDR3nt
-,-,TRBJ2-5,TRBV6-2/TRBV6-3,CASSYQGGETQYF,TGTGCCAGCAGTTACCAGGGGGGAGAGACCCAGTACTTC
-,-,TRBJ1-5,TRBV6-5,CASSRRTGRSQPQHF,TGTGCCAGCAGCCGCCGGACGGGGAGGTCTCAGCCCCAGCATTTT
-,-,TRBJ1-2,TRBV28,CASSLGAANYGYTF,TGTGCCAGCAGTTTGGGCGCAGCTAACTATGGCTACACCTTC
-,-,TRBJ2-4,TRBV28,CASSFHSTGISYF,TGTGCCAGCAGCTTCCATTCAACGGGGATCTCCTACTTC
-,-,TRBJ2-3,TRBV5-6,CASSLGSGGTDTQYF,TGTGCCAGCAGCTTGGGTAGCGGTGGCACAGATACGCAGTATTTT
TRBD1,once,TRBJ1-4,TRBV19,CASSIRTGGAEKLFF,TGTGCCAGTAGTATCCGGACAGGGGGCGCGGAAAAACTGTTTTTT
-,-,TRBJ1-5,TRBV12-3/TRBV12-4,CASSPPGGQPQHF,TGTGCCAGCTCACCGCCCGGGGGGCAGCCCCAGCATTTT
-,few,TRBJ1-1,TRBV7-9,CASSIGQHTEAFF,TGTGCCAGCAGTATAGGACAGCACACTGAAGCTTTCTTT
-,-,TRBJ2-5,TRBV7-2,CASSSIRGTQETQYF,TGTGCCAGCAGCTCCATCCGGGGAACCCAAGAGACCCAGTACTTC
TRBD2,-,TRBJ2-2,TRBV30,CAGGGTSGQTGELFF,TGTGCCGGAGGGGGGACTAGCGGGCAGACCGGGGAGCTGTTTTTT
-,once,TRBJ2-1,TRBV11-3,CASSLISGNEQFF,TGTGCCAGCAGCTTAATATCAGGGAATGAGCAGTTCTTC
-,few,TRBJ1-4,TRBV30,CAWSRNNEKLFF,TGTGCCTGGAGCAGGAATAATGAAAAACTGTTTTTT
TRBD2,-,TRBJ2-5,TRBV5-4,CASSLGLAGGRETQYF,TGTGCCAGCAGCTTGGGGCTAGCGGGAGGGCGAGAGACCCAGTACTTC
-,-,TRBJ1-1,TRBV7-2,CASSLDPGGDAEAFF,TGTGCCAGCAGCCTCGACCCGGGAGGGGATGCGGAAGCTTTCTTT
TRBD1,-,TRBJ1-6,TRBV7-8,CASSSLGQGNSPLHF,TGTGCCAGCAGCTCCCTCGGACAGGGGAATTCACCCCTCCACTTT
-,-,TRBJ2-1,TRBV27,CASSRLTSNNEQFF,TGTGCCAGCAGCCGCTTGACTAGTAACAATGAGCAGTTCTTC
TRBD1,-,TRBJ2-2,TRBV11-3,CASSPTTGRSGELFF,TGTGCCAGCAGCCCAACGACAGGGCGATCCGGGGAGCTGTTTTTT
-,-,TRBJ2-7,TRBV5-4,CASSPGVGAVYEQYF,TGTGCCAGCAGCCCCGGAGTGGGGGCGGTTTACGAGCAGTACTTC
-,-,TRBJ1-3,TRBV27,CASSKDTSLGNTIYF,TGTGCCAGCAGCAAAGACACGAGTCTGGGAAACACCATATATTTT
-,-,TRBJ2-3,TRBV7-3,CASSSPPADTQYF,TGTGCCAGCAGCTCCCCCCCAGCGGATACGCAGTATTTT
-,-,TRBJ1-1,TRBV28,CASSSSGGVGTEAFF,TGTGCCAGCAGTTCCTCAGGCGGGGTAGGCACTGAAGCTTTCTTT
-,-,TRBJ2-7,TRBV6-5,CASTPDSRIGEQYF,TGTGCCAGCACCCCGGACTCGCGGATCGGCGAGCAGTACTTC
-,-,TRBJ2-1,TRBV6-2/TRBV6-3,CASSYSRDNNEQFF,TGTGCCAGCAGTTACTCGAGGGATAACAATGAGCAGTTCTTC
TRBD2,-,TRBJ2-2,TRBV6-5,CASSYSRGTSPRELFF,TGTGCCAGCAGTTACTCGAGAGGGACTAGCCCCCGGGAGCTGTTTTTT
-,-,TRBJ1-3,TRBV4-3,CASSQTEGTSGNTIYF,TGCGCCAGCAGCCAAACAGAGGGAACCTCTGGAAACACCATATATTTT
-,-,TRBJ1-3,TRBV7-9,CASSLSQSGNTIYF,TGTGCCAGCAGCTTATCCCAGTCTGGAAACACCATATATTTT
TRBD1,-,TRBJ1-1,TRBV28,CASSSYRQGMTEAFF,TGTGCCAGCAGTTCGTACCGACAGGGAATGACTGAAGCTTTCTTT
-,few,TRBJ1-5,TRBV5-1,CASSLGGNNQPQHF,TGCGCCAGCAGCTTGGGAGGGAACAATCAGCCCCAGCATTTT
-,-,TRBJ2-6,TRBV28,CASSSPEFSGANVLTF,TGTGCCAGCAGTTCCCCAGAATTCTCTGGGGCCAACGTCCTGACTTTC
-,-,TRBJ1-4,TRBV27,CASGPHGQGGEKLFF,TGTGCCAGCGGGCCTCATGGGCAGGGAGGGGAAAAACTGTTTTTT
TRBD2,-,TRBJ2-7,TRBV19,CASSVGTSGRVVSYEQYF,TGTGCCAGTAGTGTCGGGACTAGCGGGAGGGTCGTATCCTACGAGCAGTACTTC
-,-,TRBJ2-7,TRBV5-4,CASSSWALKFGEQYF,TGTGCCAGCAGCTCGTGGGCCCTCAAATTCGGCGAGCAGTACTTC
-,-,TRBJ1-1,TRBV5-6,CASSPNSNHRNTEAFF,TGTGCCAGCAGCCCCAACTCCAATCACAGAAACACTGAAGCTTTCTTT
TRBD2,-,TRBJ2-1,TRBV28,CASTLGGSSYNEQFF,TGTGCCAGCACCCTTGGCGGGAGCTCCTACAATGAGCAGTTCTTC
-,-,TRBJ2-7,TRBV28,CASSALGGSYEQYF,TGTGCCAGCAGTGCCCTAGGAGGGTCCTACGAGCAGTACTTC
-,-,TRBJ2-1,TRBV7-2,CASSLDGSENNEQFF,TGTGCCAGCAGCTTAGACGGGAGTGAAAACAATGAGCAGTTCTTC
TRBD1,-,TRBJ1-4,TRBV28,CASRGQGAGEKLFF,TGTGCCAGCAGGGGACAGGGGGCGGGTGAAAAACTGTTTTTT
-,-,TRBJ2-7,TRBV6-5,CASRGDISYEQYF,TGTGCCAGCAGGGGGGACATTTCCTACGAGCAGTACTTC
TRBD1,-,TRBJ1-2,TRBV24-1,CATSDPGQSGYGYTF,TGTGCCACCAGTGATCCGGGACAGTCAGGCTATGGCTACACCTTC
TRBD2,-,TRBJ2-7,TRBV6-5,CASNKGTTPVYEQYF,TGTGCCAGCAATAAAGGGACTACTCCAGTCTACGAGCAGTACTTC
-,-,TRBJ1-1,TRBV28,CASSFPTGFNTEAFF,TGTGCCAGCAGTTTTCCGACAGGTTTCAACACTGAAGCTTTCTTT
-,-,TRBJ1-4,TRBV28,CASSPDRREKLFF,TGTGCCAGCAGTCCCGACAGGCGCGAAAAACTGTTTTTT
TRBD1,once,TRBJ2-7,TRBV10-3,CAISGTGVSSYEQYF,TGTGCCATCAGTGGGACAGGCGTATCTTCCTACGAGCAGTACTTC
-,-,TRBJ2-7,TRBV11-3,CASSLEIDEQYF,TGTGCCAGCAGCTTAGAAATCGACGAGCAGTACTTC
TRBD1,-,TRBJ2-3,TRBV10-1,CASSELNRDRGTDTQYF,TGCGCCAGCAGTGAATTGAACCGGGACAGAGGGACAGATACGCAGTATTTT
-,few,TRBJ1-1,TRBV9,CASSGVGGTEAFF,TGTGCCAGCAGCGGAGTAGGGGGCACTGAAGCTTTCTTT
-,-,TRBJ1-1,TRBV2,CASSATGMNTEAFF,TGTGCCAGCAGTGCTACAGGGATGAACACTGAAGCTTTCTTT
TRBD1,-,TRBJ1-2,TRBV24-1,CATRGPEGQDGYTF,TGTGCCACCAGGGGTCCGGAAGGACAGGATGGCTACACCTTC
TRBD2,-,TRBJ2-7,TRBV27,CASSPGTSGRNGEQYF,TGTGCCAGCAGTCCCGGGACTAGCGGGAGGAACGGCGAGCAGTACTTC
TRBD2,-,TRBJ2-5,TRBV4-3,CASSQQTRTSLETQYF,TGCGCCAGCAGCCAACAAACTCGGACTAGCCTAGAGACCCAGTACTTC